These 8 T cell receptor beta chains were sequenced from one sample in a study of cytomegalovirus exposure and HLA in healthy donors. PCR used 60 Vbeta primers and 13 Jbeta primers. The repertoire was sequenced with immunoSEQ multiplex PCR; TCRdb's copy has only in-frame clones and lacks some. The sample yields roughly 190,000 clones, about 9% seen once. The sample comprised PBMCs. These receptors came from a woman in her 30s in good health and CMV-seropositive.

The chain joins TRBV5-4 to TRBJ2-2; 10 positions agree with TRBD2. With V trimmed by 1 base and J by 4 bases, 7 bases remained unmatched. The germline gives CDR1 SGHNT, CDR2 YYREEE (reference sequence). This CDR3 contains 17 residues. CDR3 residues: CASSLKAGGPSTGELFF. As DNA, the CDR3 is TGTGCCAGCAGCTTGAAAGCGGGAGGGCCGAGCACCGGGGAGCTGTTTTTT.

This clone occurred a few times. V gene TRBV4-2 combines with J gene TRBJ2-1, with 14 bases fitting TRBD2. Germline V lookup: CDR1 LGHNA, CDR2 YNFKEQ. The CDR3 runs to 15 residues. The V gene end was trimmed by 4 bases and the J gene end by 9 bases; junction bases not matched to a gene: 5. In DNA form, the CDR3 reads TGTGCCAGCAGCCTAGGACTAGCGGGAGGTGTTGAGCAGTTCTTC. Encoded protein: CASSLGLAGGVEQFF.

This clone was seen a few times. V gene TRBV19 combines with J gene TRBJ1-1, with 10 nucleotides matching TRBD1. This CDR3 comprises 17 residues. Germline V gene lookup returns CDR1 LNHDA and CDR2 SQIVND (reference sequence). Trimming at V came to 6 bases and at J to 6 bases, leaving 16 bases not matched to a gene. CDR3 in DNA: TGTGCCAGTAGACTAGGGGTGGGACAGGGGTTATTCTCTGAAGCTTTCTTT. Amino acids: CASRLGVGQGLFSEAFF.

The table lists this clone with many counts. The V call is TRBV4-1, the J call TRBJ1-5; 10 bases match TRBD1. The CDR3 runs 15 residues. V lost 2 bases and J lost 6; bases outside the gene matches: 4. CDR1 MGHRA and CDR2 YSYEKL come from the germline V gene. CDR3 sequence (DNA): TGCGCCAGCAGCCAAATGACAGGGGGCGGTCAGCCCCAGCATTTT. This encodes CASSQMTGGGQPQHF.

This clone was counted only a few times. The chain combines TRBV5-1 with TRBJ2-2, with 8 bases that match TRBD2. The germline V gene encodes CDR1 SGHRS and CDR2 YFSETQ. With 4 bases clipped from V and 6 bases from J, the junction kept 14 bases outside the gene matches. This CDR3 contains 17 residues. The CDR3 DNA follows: TGCGCCAGCAGCCTGCACTCGGGGACTAGGGATTCCGGGGAGCTGTTTTTT. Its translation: CASSLHSGTRDSGELFF.

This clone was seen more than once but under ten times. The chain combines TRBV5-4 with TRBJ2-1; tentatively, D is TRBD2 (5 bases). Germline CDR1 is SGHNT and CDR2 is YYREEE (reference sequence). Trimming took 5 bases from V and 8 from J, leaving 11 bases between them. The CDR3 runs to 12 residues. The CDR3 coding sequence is TGTGCCAGCAGTCAACAGAGGGATGAGCAGTTCTTC. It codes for CASSQQRDEQFF.

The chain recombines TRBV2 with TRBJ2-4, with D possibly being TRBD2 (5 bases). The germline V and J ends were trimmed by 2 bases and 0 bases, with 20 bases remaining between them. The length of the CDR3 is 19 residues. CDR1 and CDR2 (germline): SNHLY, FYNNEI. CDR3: CASSESSGLSGVAKNIQYF. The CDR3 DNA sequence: TGTGCCAGCAGTGAATCAAGCGGTTTAAGTGGAGTAGCCAAAAACATTCAGTACTTC.

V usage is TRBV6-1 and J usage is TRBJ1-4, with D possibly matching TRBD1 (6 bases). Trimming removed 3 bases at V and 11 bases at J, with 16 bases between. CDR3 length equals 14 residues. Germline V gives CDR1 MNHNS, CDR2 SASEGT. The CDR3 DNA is TGTGCCAGCAGTGAGAAGAGGATTAGGGGGAAACTGTTTTTT. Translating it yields CASSEKRIRGKLFF.